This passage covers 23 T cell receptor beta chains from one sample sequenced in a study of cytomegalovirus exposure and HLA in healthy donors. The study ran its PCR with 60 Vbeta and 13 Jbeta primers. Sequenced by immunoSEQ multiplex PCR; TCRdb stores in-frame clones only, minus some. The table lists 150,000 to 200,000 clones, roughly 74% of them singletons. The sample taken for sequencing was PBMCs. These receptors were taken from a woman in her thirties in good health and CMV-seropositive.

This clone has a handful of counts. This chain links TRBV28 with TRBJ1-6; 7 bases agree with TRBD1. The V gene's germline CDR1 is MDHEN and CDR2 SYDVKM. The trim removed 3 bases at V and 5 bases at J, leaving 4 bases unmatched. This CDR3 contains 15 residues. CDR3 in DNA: TGTGCCAGCAGTTTGGGGGACAGCGATAATTCACCCCTCCACTTT. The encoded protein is CASSLGDSDNSPLHF.

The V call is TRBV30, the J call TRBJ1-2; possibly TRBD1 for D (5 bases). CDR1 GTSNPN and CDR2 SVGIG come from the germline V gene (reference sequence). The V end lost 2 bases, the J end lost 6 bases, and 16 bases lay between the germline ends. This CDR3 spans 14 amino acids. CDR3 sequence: CAWSRTGSYDGYTF. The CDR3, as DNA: TGTGCCTGGAGTCGTACAGGTTCCTATGATGGCTACACCTTC.

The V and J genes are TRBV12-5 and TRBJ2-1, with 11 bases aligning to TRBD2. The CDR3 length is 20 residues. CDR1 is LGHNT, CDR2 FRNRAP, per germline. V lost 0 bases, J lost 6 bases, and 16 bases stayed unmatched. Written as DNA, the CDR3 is TGTGCTAGTGGTTTGGTCCCTTTTAGCGGGAGGGCCCCCGGGCTCAATGAGCAGTTCTTC. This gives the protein CASGLVPFSGRAPGLNEQFF. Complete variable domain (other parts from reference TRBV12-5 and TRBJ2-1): DARVTQTPRHKVTEMGQEVTMRCQPILGHNTVFWYRQTMMQGLELLAYFRNRAPLDDSGMPKDRFSAEMPDATLATLKIQPSEPRDSAVYFCASGLVPFSGRAPGLNEQFFGPGTRLTVL.

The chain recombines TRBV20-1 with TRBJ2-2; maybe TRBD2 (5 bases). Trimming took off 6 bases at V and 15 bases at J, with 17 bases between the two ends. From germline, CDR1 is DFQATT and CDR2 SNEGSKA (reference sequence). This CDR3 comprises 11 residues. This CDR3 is CSAPGRREMFF. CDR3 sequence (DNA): TGCAGTGCCCCTGGAAGACGGGAAATGTTTTTT.

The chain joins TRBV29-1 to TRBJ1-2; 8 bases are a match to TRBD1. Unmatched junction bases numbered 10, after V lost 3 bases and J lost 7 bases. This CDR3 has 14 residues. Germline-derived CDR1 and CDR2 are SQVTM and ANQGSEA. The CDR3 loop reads CSVDSGQGAGGYTF. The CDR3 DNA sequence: TGCAGCGTTGATTCTGGTCAGGGGGCAGGTGGCTACACCTTC.

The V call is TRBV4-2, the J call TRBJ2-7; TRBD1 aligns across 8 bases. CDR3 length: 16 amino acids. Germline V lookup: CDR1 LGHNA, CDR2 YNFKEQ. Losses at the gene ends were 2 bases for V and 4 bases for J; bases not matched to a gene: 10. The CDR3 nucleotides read TGTGCCAGCAGCCAACAACCGGCACAGGGGGGTTACGAGCAGTACTTC. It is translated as CASSQQPAQGGYEQYF.

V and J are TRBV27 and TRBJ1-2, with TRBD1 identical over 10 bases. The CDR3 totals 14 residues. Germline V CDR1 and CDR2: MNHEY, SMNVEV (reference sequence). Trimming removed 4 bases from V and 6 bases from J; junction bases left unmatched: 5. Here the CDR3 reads CASSSTGTGDGYTF. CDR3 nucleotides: TGTGCCAGCAGTTCCACCGGGACAGGGGATGGCTACACCTTC.

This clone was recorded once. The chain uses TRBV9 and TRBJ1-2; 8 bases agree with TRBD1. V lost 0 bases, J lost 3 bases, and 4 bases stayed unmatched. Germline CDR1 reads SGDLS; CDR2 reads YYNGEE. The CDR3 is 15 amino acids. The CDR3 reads CASSVEDRAYYGYTF. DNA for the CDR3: TGTGCCAGCAGCGTAGAGGACAGGGCGTACTATGGCTACACCTTC.

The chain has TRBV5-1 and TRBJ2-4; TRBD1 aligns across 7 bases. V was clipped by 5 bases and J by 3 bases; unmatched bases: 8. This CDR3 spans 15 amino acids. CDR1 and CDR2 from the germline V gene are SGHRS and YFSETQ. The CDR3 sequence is CASSHYDRDKNIQYF. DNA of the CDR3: TGCGCCAGCAGTCATTACGACAGGGACAAAAACATTCAGTACTTC.

CDR3 sequence: CASSLLGRELFF. The DNA for the CDR3 is TGTGCCAGCAGCCTACTTGGTAGGGAGCTGTTTTTT. The genes are TRBV13 and TRBJ2-2; no clear D gene. This CDR3 is built from 12 residues. CDR1 PRHDT and CDR2 FYEKMQ come from the germline V gene (reference sequence). The ends were cut back, 5 bases at V and 9 bases at J, with 10 bases in the middle.

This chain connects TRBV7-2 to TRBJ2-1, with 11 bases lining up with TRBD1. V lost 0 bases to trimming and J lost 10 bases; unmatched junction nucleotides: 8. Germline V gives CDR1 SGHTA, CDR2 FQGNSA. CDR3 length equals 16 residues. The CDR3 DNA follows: TGTGCCAGCAGCTTAGCGTCGGGACAGGGGGGAATGGAGCAGTTCTTC. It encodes CASSLASGQGGMEQFF.

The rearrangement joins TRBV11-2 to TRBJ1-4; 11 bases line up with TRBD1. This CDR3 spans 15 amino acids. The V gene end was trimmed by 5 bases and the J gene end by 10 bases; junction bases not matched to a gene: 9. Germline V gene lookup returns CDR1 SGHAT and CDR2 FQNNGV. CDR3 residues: CASSPFRDRGRKLFF. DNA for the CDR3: TGTGCCAGCAGCCCATTCCGGGACAGGGGGAGAAAACTGTTTTTT.

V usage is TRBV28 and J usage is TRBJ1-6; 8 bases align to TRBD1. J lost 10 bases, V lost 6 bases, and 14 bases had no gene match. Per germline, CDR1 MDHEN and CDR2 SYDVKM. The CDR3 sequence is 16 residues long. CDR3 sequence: CASSPQGAGAGSPLHF. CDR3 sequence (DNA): TGTGCCAGCAGCCCCCAGGGGGCAGGGGCGGGATCACCCCTCCACTTT.

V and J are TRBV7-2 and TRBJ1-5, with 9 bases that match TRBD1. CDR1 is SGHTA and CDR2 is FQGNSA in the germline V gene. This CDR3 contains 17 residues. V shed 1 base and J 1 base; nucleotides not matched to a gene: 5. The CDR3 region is CASSLVGQGLSNQPQHF. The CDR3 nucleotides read TGTGCCAGCAGCTTAGTGGGACAGGGCTTAAGCAATCAGCCCCAGCATTTT.

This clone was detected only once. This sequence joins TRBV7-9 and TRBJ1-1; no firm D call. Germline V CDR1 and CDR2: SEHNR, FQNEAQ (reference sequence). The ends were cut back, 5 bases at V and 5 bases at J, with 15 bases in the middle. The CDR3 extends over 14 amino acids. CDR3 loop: CASSQSTAGTEAFF. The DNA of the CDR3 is TGTGCCAGCAGCCAGAGCACCGCCGGGACTGAAGCTTTCTTT.

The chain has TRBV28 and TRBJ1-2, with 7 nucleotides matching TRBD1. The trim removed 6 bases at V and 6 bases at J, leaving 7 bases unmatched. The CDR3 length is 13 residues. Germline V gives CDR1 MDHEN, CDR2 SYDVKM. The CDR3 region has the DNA TGTGCCAGCAGACCGACAGGGTATGATGGCTACACCTTC. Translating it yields CASRPTGYDGYTF.

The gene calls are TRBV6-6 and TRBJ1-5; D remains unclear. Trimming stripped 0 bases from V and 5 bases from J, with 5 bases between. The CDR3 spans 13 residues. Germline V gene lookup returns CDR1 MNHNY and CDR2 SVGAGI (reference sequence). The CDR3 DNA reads TGTGCCAGCAGTTACTCCTCAGATCAGCCCCAGCATTTT. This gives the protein CASSYSSDQPQHF.

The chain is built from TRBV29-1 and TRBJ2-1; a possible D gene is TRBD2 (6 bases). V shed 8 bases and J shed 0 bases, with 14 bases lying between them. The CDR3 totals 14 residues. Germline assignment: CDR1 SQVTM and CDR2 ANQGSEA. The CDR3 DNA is TGCAGCCAGGTGTCGGGAGCCTCCTACAATGAGCAGTTCTTC. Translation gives CSQVSGASYNEQFF.

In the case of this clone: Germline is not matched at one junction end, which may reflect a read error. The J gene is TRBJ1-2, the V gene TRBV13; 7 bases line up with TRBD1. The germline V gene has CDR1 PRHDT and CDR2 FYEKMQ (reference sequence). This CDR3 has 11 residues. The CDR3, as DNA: TGTGCCAGCAGCTTAGCGGGACAGAAGAACTTC. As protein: CASSLAGQKNF.

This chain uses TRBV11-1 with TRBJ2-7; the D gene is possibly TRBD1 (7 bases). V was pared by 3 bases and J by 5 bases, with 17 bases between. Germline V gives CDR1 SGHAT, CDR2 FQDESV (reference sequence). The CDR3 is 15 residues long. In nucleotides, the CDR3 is TGTGCCAGCAGCTTGCGGACAGGAGGGAGCCACGAGCAGTACTTC. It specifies CASSLRTGGSHEQYF.

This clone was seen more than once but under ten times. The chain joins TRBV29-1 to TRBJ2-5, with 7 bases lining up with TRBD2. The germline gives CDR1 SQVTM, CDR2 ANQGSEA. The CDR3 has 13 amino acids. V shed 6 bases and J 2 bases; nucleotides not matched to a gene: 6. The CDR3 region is CSVTWGGQETQYF. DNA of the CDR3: TGCAGCGTGACATGGGGGGGACAAGAGACCCAGTACTTC. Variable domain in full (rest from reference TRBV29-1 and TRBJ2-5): SAVISQKPSRDICQRGTSLTIQCQVDSQVTMMFWYRQQPGQSLTLIATANQGSEATYESGFVIDKFPISRPNLTFSTLTVSNMSPEDSSIYLCSVTWGGQETQYFGPGTRLLVL.

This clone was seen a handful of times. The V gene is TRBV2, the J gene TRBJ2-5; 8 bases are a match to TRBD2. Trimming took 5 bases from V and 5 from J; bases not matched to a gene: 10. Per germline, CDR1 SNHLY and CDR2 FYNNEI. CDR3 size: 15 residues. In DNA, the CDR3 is TGTGCCAGCAGTCCCGCGGGGGGCCTAGGCGAGACCCAGTACTTC. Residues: CASSPAGGLGETQYF.

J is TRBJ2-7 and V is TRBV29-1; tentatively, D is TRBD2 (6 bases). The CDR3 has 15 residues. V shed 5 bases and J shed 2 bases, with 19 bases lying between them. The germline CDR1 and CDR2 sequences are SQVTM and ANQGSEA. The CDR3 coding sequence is TGCAGCGTTCTATACCCCGGGACGGGAGCCTACGAGCAGTACTTC. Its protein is CSVLYPGTGAYEQYF.